This T cell receptor beta chain was sequenced for a study of CD8+ T cells in alopecia areata. As concerns this clone: The antigen remains unidentified.

RNA extraction and reverse transcription yielded cDNA as sequencing template. The protocol was immunoSEQ multiplex PCR, while the TCRdb copy is restricted to in-frame clones and leaves out a portion. The data show around 82,000 clones, with 51% seen just once and 5.5% to 6% held by the top ten. Study results and limitations: Normal scalp had lower clonality than lesional scalp, with alopecia totalis/universalis lesions showing this most strongly.

This TCR was recovered from a human donor with alopecia areata. Sequences were obtained from NKG2D-high CD8+ T cells sorted from blood.

The DNA for the CDR3 is TGTGCCAGCAGTGCGCAGCTTACCTACGAGCAGTACTTC. Amino acid sequence: CASSAQLTYEQYF. The chain is built from TRBV25-1 and TRBJ2-7; D ambiguous. Germline CDR1 MGHDK, CDR2 SYGVNS. V was trimmed by 4 bases and J by 2 bases, leaving 9 bases between them. The CDR3 has 13 amino acids.